What follows are 13 T cell receptor beta chains derived from one specimen sequenced in a study of cytomegalovirus exposure and HLA in healthy donors. Repertoires were generated with immunoSEQ multiplex PCR, while TCRdb's copy carries only in-frame clones and drops some. Of approximately 260,000 clones in the sample, just over 85% were seen once. What was sequenced was PBMCs. The receptor source for this set is a young woman in good health and CMV-seronegative.

The chain couples TRBV5-1 to TRBJ2-7, with a tentative D call TRBD1 (5 bases). This CDR3 spans 15 amino acids. Trimming pared 3 bases from V and 3 bases from J, leaving 16 bases between. Germline CDR1 and CDR2: SGHRS and YFSETQ. For the CDR3, the DNA is TGCGCCAGCAGCTCTTCAGGGATCGGTGGCTACGAGCAGTACTTC. Protein sequence: CASSSSGIGGYEQYF.

V and J are TRBV5-1 and TRBJ1-6; the D gene is possibly TRBD1 (6 bases). Trimming removed 4 bases from V and 14 bases from J, with 19 bases in between. The CDR3 sequence is 14 residues long. Germline V gives CDR1 SGHRS, CDR2 YFSETQ. The CDR3 nucleotides read TGCGCCAGCAGCACAGGGCAGGTTACTTCTTCCCTCCACTTT. Encoded protein: CASSTGQVTSSLHF.

The CDR3 DNA is TGTGCCAGCAGTCCTAGCGGGAGGGCCTGGTTCTTC. This codes for CASSPSGRAWFF. The chain is built from TRBV27 and TRBJ2-1; 12 bases are shared with TRBD2. Trimming cost V 5 bases and J 15 bases; bases outside gene matches: 5. Germline CDR1 and CDR2: MNHEY and SMNVEV (reference sequence). The CDR3 sequence is 12 residues long.

The chain recombines TRBV6-1 with TRBJ1-2; no clear D gene. Deletions cut 4 bases from V and 4 bases from J, with 13 bases between. Germline CDR1 MNHNS, CDR2 SASEGT. The CDR3 is made up of 14 amino acids. Here the CDR3 DNA reads TGTGCCAGCAGTGGACGGAGGGATTTCTATGGCTACACCTTC. This codes for CASSGRRDFYGYTF.

The chain employs TRBV7-9 and TRBJ1-3, with a tentative D call TRBD1 (5 bases). The CDR3 sequence is 14 residues long. The germline CDR1 and CDR2 sequences are SEHNR and FQNEAQ (reference sequence). Trimming removed 6 bases at V and 4 bases at J, with 13 bases between. CDR3: CASREAQEGNTIYF. The CDR3 region has the DNA TGTGCCAGCAGAGAGGCACAGGAGGGAAACACCATATATTTT.

The chain is built from TRBV6-1 and TRBJ2-7; D is undetermined. The germline CDR1 and CDR2 sequences are MNHNS and SASEGT. V was clipped by 6 bases and J by 1 base, with 10 bases between them. The CDR3 runs 13 residues. CDR3 sequence (DNA): TGTGCCAGCAGAATACAGTTATCCTACGAGCAGTACTTC. Amino acid sequence: CASRIQLSYEQYF.

The chain recombines TRBV28 with TRBJ1-5; 7 nucleotides align to TRBD1. Per germline, CDR1 MDHEN and CDR2 SYDVKM. J lost 3 bases, V lost 6 bases, and 14 bases had no gene match. This CDR3 comprises 17 residues. The CDR3 protein is CASSQTPRTGVNQPQHF. CDR3 DNA: TGTGCCAGCAGCCAAACCCCCCGGACAGGCGTCAATCAGCCCCAGCATTTT.

This sequence joins TRBV4-2 and TRBJ1-5; D call uncertain. The CDR3 has 17 amino acids. The ends were cut back, 0 bases at V and 1 base at J, with 13 bases in the middle. Per germline, CDR1 LGHNA and CDR2 YNFKEQ. CDR3 sequence reads: CASSQDRGAGSNQPQHF. The CDR3, as DNA: TGTGCCAGCAGCCAAGATCGAGGAGCCGGGAGCAATCAGCCCCAGCATTTT.

A remark on this clone: Other nucleotide sequences from this sample produce the same CDR3. The chain has TRBV7-3 and TRBJ2-3; the match to TRBD2 covers 11 bases. V trimming: 5 bases; J trimming: 6 bases; junction bases outside the gene matches: 10. Germline V gene data show CDR1 as SGHTA and CDR2 as FQGTGA. The CDR3 covers 16 residues. The CDR3 protein is CASSLLAGGTADTQYF. In DNA, the CDR3 is TGTGCCAGCAGCCTATTAGCGGGGGGGACTGCGGATACGCAGTATTTT.

The genes are TRBV27 and TRBJ1-1; D is unclear. This CDR3 is 12 amino acids long. The V end was cut by 5 bases, the J end by 0 bases, with 4 bases between. CDR1 is MNHEY and CDR2 is SMNVEV in the germline V gene (reference sequence). CDR3 in amino acids: CASSQLNTEAFF. The CDR3 nucleotides read TGTGCCAGCAGTCAATTGAACACTGAAGCTTTCTTT.

The chain employs TRBV27 and TRBJ2-1; maybe TRBD1 (5 bases). This CDR3 contains 16 residues. V was pared by 1 base and J by 1 base, with 11 bases between. From germline, CDR1 is MNHEY and CDR2 SMNVEV (reference sequence). The CDR3 DNA is TGTGCCAGCAGTTTATTGCAGGGTGGATCCTACAATGAGCAGTTCTTC. Its translation is CASSLLQGGSYNEQFF.

The chain employs TRBV13 and TRBJ1-4, with 10 nucleotides matching TRBD1. There are 19 residues in the CDR3. The V and J ends lost 4 bases and 0 bases, in that order; junction bases with no gene match: 11. Germline V CDR1 and CDR2: PRHDT, FYEKMQ (reference sequence). The CDR3, as DNA: TGTGCCAGCAGCTCGAATCCCGGGACAGGGGATGCAACTAATGAAAAACTGTTTTTT. Its translation: CASSSNPGTGDATNEKLFF.

The chain joins TRBV7-9 to TRBJ1-1; the D gene is possibly TRBD1 (5 bases). The germline V and J ends were trimmed by 5 bases and 1 base, with 8 bases remaining between them. Germline assignment: CDR1 SEHNR and CDR2 FQNEAQ (reference sequence). CDR3 length: 13 residues. In DNA, the CDR3 is TGTGCCAGCAGCGAAACAGGGAACACTGAAGCTTTCTTT. This codes for CASSETGNTEAFF.